The 29 T cell receptor beta chains presented below share a single source sample, sequenced in a study of T cell responses to AZD1222 COVID-19 vaccine. The protocol was immunoSEQ multiplex PCR, while the TCRdb copy is restricted to in-frame clones and leaves out a portion. This sample has about 130,000 clones, with 88% found just once. Sequenced material: peripheral blood, taken on day 0 of AZD1222 vaccination. The receptors originated from an adult in good health.

The chain has TRBV5-1 and TRBJ2-1; unclear D gene. Trimming stripped 6 bases from V and 0 bases from J, with 10 bases between. There are 14 residues in the CDR3. The germline gives CDR1 SGHRS, CDR2 YFSETQ. The CDR3 DNA sequence: TGCGCCAGCACGAGCGATAGCTCCTACAATGAGCAGTTCTTC. This sequence encodes CASTSDSSYNEQFF.

The V gene is TRBV29-1, the J gene TRBJ2-1; D unclear. CDR3 length: 13 residues. The V gene lost 1 base and the J gene lost 5 bases, with 9 bases spanning the gap. Germline V gene data show CDR1 as SQVTM and CDR2 as ANQGSEA. In DNA form, the CDR3 reads TGCAGCGTTGAAGTAAACTTAAACAATGAGCAGTTCTTC. Its translation: CSVEVNLNNEQFF.

The chain combines TRBV29-1 with TRBJ2-2; 7 bases fit TRBD2. The CDR3 is 11 amino acids. V gave up 3 bases and J gave up 12 bases; unmatched junction bases: 4. Germline V gene lookup returns CDR1 SQVTM and CDR2 ANQGSEA. The CDR3 DNA sequence: TGCAGCGTTGACGGAGCGGGAAAGCTGTTTTTT. Its translation: CSVDGAGKLFF.

The chain is built from TRBV13 and TRBJ1-2; weak D call: TRBD1 (5 bases). Per the germline V gene, CDR1 is PRHDT and CDR2 is FYEKMQ (reference sequence). This CDR3 region has 13 residues. Deletions cut 3 bases from V and 4 bases from J, with 9 bases between. Here the CDR3 DNA reads TGTGCCAGCAGCTTGCGGGGGGGCTATGGCTACACCTTC. This gives the protein CASSLRGGYGYTF.

This clone was seen only a few times. J is TRBJ1-1 and V is TRBV30; D not resolved. Looked up from germline, CDR1 is GTSNPN and CDR2 is SVGIG (reference sequence). CDR3 length: 13 amino acids. V was trimmed by 2 bases and J by 0 bases, leaving 7 bases between them. CDR3 residues: CAWSMDVNTEAFF. CDR3 sequence (DNA): TGTGCCTGGAGTATGGACGTGAACACTGAAGCTTTCTTT.

The chain uses TRBV7-9 and TRBJ2-7; no clear D gene. The CDR3 contains 13 residues. Germline CDR1 and CDR2: SEHNR and FQNEAQ (reference sequence). Trimming removed 4 bases from V and 3 bases from J, with 10 bases in between. The CDR3 loop is CASSSQVIYEQYF. Here the CDR3 DNA reads TGTGCCAGCAGCTCCCAAGTCATCTACGAGCAGTACTTC.

The chain joins TRBV7-3 to TRBJ2-1; D call uncertain. V lost 0 bases and J lost 0, with 6 bases in between. The CDR3 has 15 residues. The germline V gene encodes CDR1 SGHTA and CDR2 FQGTGA. This CDR3 reads CASSLTAASYNEQFF. CDR3 DNA: TGTGCCAGCAGCTTAACAGCCGCCTCCTACAATGAGCAGTTCTTC.

The rearrangement joins TRBV6-2 or TRBV6-3 to TRBJ1-2; 8 bases map to TRBD1. With 2 bases clipped from V and 0 bases from J, the junction kept 5 bases outside the gene matches. The V gene's germline CDR1 is MNHEY and CDR2 SVGEGT. The CDR3 runs 16 residues. In DNA, the CDR3 is TGTGCCAGCAGTTACGCGACAGGGGACGCTAACTATGGCTACACCTTC. Its protein product is CASSYATGDANYGYTF.

V usage is TRBV3-1 (or the pseudogene TRBV3-2) and J usage is TRBJ1-2; D may be TRBD1 (5 bases). Deletions cut 4 bases from V and 4 bases from J, with 22 bases between. Germline V gene lookup returns CDR1 LGHDT and CDR2 YNNKEL (reference sequence). The CDR3 is 17 residues long. CDR3 amino acids: CASSPRDVARTLYGYTF. For the CDR3, the DNA is TGTGCCAGCAGCCCCAGGGACGTGGCTCGTACCCTCTATGGCTACACCTTC.

V usage is TRBV11-2 and J usage is TRBJ1-4; maybe TRBD1 (5 bases). The CDR3 extends over 15 amino acids. Germline V gene data show CDR1 as SGHAT and CDR2 as FQNNGV. V was cut by 1 base and J by 8 bases, with 14 bases left in between. CDR3 coding DNA: TGTGCCAGCAGCTTAGTACCCAGTGGGACCGAAAAACTGTTTTTT. Encoded protein: CASSLVPSGTEKLFF.

This rearrangement joins TRBV28 to TRBJ2-7; D call uncertain. The CDR3 has 12 amino acids. V was pared by 7 bases and J by 3 bases, with 10 bases between. The V gene's germline CDR1 is MDHEN and CDR2 SYDVKM. The CDR3 DNA reads TGTGCCAGCACCTCCGATTACTACGAGCAGTACTTC. It encodes CASTSDYYEQYF.

The chain uses TRBV28 and TRBJ1-1; D is undetermined. V lost 5 bases and J lost 7, with 11 bases in between. From germline, CDR1 is MDHEN and CDR2 SYDVKM. The CDR3 loop spans 12 amino acids. CDR3 in amino acids: CASSLLNGEAFF. CDR3 coding DNA: TGTGCCAGCAGTCTTTTAAACGGTGAAGCTTTCTTT.

The chain joins TRBV2 to TRBJ1-5; D perhaps matches TRBD1 (5 bases). The CDR3 is 15 residues long. Germline V gene sequence: CDR1 SNHLY, CDR2 FYNNEI. Trimming removed 2 bases from V and 2 bases from J, with 10 bases in between. The CDR3 region has the DNA TGTGCCAGCAGTGAACGGGGGGGACGCAATCAGCCCCAGCATTTT. Its translation is CASSERGGRNQPQHF.

This chain joins TRBV29-1 and TRBJ2-7; D remains unclear. V was pared by 2 bases and J by 2 bases, with 10 bases between. The CDR3 spans 13 residues. Germline V gene data show CDR1 as SQVTM and CDR2 as ANQGSEA. The CDR3: CSVEYDTPYEQYF. The CDR3 region has the DNA TGCAGCGTTGAATATGACACACCCTACGAGCAGTACTTC.

The genes are TRBV5-8 and TRBJ1-5, with TRBD1 identical over 7 bases. V shed 3 bases and J 3 bases; nucleotides not matched to a gene: 3. The germline V gene encodes CDR1 SGHTS and CDR2 YDEGEE. The CDR3 runs 14 residues. The CDR3 protein is CASSYGQANQPQHF. CDR3 bases: TGTGCCAGCAGCTACGGACAGGCCAATCAGCCCCAGCATTTT. The whole variable domain, filled in from reference TRBV5-8 and TRBJ1-5, reads EAGVTQSPTHLIKTRGQQATLRCSPISGHTSVYWYQQALGLGLQFLLWYDEGEERNRGNFPPRFSGRQFPNYSSELNVNALELEDSALYLCASSYGQANQPQHFGDGTRLSIL.

The chain combines TRBV27 with TRBJ1-6; a weak D match, TRBD1 (5 bases). The CDR3 loop spans 14 amino acids. Germline-derived CDR1 and CDR2 are MNHEY and SMNVEV (reference sequence). Trimming left V 5 bases short and J 14 bases short, with 19 bases between. CDR3: CASSPGTPIDALHF. Written as DNA, the CDR3 is TGTGCCAGCAGTCCCGGGACCCCAATCGACGCCCTCCACTTT.

The CDR3 DNA sequence: TGTGCCAGCAGCTTCCAAGGGGATCAGCCCCAGCATTTT. Its protein is CASSFQGDQPQHF. This chain uses TRBV9 with TRBJ1-5, with D possibly being TRBD1 (5 bases). Per the germline V gene, CDR1 is SGDLS and CDR2 is YYNGEE. This CDR3 contains 13 residues. The V end was cut by 4 bases, the J end by 5 bases, with 10 bases between.

The V call is TRBV5-1, the J call TRBJ2-7; TRBD1 matches at 10 bases. The CDR3 has 14 residues. Trimming took 4 bases from V and 6 from J; bases not matched to a gene: 7. Germline V gene sequence: CDR1 SGHRS, CDR2 YFSETQ. This CDR3 reads CASSRDRGLGEQYF. In DNA, the CDR3 is TGCGCCAGCAGCCGGGACAGGGGTTTGGGCGAGCAGTACTTC.

This sequence joins TRBV25-1 and TRBJ1-1; D gene unclear. Germline CDR1 reads MGHDK; CDR2 reads SYGVNS. The CDR3 consists of 14 residues. Trimming shortened V by 8 bases and J by 1 base, and 14 bases separated the two germline ends. CDR3 sequence (DNA): TGTGCCAGCCGTATACTTTCAGCGAACACTGAAGCTTTCTTT. It yields the protein CASRILSANTEAFF. The whole variable domain, remainder taken from reference TRBV25-1 and TRBJ1-1, is EADIYQTPRYLVIGTGKKITLECSQTMGHDKMYWYQQDPGMELHLIHYSYGVNSTEKGDLSSESTVSRIRTEHFPLTLESARPSHTSQYLCASRILSANTEAFFGQGTRLTVV.

The CDR3 region is CASSQDRAETGYNSPLHF. CDR3 coding DNA: TGCGCCAGCAGCCAAGATAGGGCGGAAACAGGATATAATTCACCCCTCCACTTT. The J gene is TRBJ1-6, the V gene TRBV4-3, with D tentatively TRBD1 (5 bases). CDR1 is LGHNA, CDR2 YSLEER, per germline. Trimming pared 0 bases from V and 4 bases from J, leaving 16 bases between. The CDR3 has 18 amino acids.

V gene TRBV15 combines with J gene TRBJ1-1; unclear D gene. In germline, CDR1 is LNHNV, CDR2 YYDKDF (reference sequence). The CDR3 is made up of 14 amino acids. Trimming shortened V by 2 bases and J by 2 bases, and 9 bases separated the two germline ends. CDR3 in DNA: TGTGCCACCAGCAGATCTTCAGTAAACACTGAAGCTTTCTTT. Translated: CATSRSSVNTEAFF.

J is TRBJ2-2 and V is TRBV5-1, with 10 bases identical to TRBD1. The germline CDR1 and CDR2 sequences are SGHRS and YFSETQ. V lost 8 bases and J lost 4; bases outside the gene matches: 8. CDR3 size: 15 residues. This chain's CDR3 is CASNDRGPGTGELFF. DNA of the CDR3: TGCGCCAGTAATGACAGGGGGCCGGGCACCGGGGAGCTGTTTTTT.

The gene calls are TRBV24-1 and TRBJ2-2, with D maybe TRBD1 (7 bases). The CDR3 sequence is 17 residues long. Germline values: CDR1 KGHDR, CDR2 SFDVKD. Trimming removed 5 bases at V and 6 bases at J, with 21 bases between. For the CDR3, the DNA is TGTGCCACCAGTGCCGGGGGCCCGGGACAGCTCTCCGGGGAGCTGTTTTTT. This codes for CATSAGGPGQLSGELFF.

This clone was detected once. The chain uses TRBV14 and TRBJ2-3; 7 bases fit TRBD1. From germline, CDR1 is SGHDN and CDR2 FVKESK. V shed 3 bases and J 4 bases; nucleotides not matched to a gene: 1. The CDR3 is 13 residues long. This CDR3 is CASSQTGPDTQYF. In nucleotides, the CDR3 is TGTGCCAGCAGCCAGACAGGGCCAGATACGCAGTATTTT.

The chain has TRBV18 and TRBJ1-2; D uncertain. Germline V CDR1 and CDR2: KGHSH, LQKENI. This CDR3 spans 13 amino acids. Trimming removed 3 bases at V and 6 bases at J, with 11 bases between. The CDR3 bases are TGTGCCAGCTCACCCTTCGGGCGTCATGGCTACACCTTC. The encoded protein is CASSPFGRHGYTF.

The rearrangement links TRBV6-1 to TRBJ2-3; D is perhaps TRBD2 (5 bases). The CDR3 runs to 12 residues. The germline CDR1 and CDR2 sequences are MNHNS and SASEGT. V dropped 6 bases and J dropped 5 bases, with 9 bases sitting between them. The CDR3, as DNA: TGTGCCAGCAGCCCTCGGGAAGATACGCAGTATTTT. It encodes CASSPREDTQYF.

The chain links TRBV9 to TRBJ2-3, with TRBD2 matching over 10 bases. After removal of 0 bases from V and 3 bases from J, the junction contained 10 bases not matched to a gene. Germline CDR1 and CDR2: SGDLS and YYNGEE. This CDR3 comprises 18 residues. CDR3 amino acids: CASSVAPSGGALTDTQYF. In DNA form, the CDR3 reads TGTGCCAGCAGCGTAGCACCCAGCGGGGGGGCCTTAACAGATACGCAGTATTTT.

This clone was seen a handful of times. The genes are TRBV6-1 and TRBJ1-4, with TRBD1 matching over 9 bases. The CDR3 covers 15 residues. Germline lookup yields CDR1 MNHNS and CDR2 SASEGT. Trimming removed 2 bases from V and 4 bases from J; junction bases left unmatched: 2. The CDR3 DNA follows: TGTGCCAGCAGTGAATGGGACAGGGATAATGAAAAACTGTTTTTT. Its protein is CASSEWDRDNEKLFF.

This chain uses TRBV7-3 with TRBJ2-5; TRBD2 matches 14 bases. The CDR3 contains 16 residues. CDR1 and CDR2 from the germline V gene are SGHTA and FQGTGA. Losses at the gene ends were 5 bases for V and 4 bases for J; bases not matched to a gene: 6. In DNA form, the CDR3 reads TGTGCCAGCAGCCGTGGGACTAGCGGGGGCTCAGAGACCCAGTACTTC. This encodes CASSRGTSGGSETQYF. Variable domain in full (rest from reference TRBV7-3 and TRBJ2-5): GAGVSQTPSNKVTEKGKYVELRCDPISGHTALYWYRQSLGQGPEFLIYFQGTGAADDSGLPNDRFFAVRPEGSVSTLKIQRTERGDSAVYLCASSRGTSGGSETQYFGPGTRLLVL.